This T cell receptor beta chain was sequenced during a study of shared clonotypes between healthy human individuals. General study findings and limits: Sampling covered nothing but blood. Tissue TCR repertoires likely differ from those found in blood. Relative to their counterparts shared across all four donors, non-shared clonotypes exhibited diminished generation probabilities.

A word on this clone: Its antigen remains unknown.

V shed 3 bases and J 3 bases; nucleotides not matched to a gene: 4. The CDR3 consists of 16 residues. The germline V gene has CDR1 PRHDT and CDR2 FYEKMQ (reference sequence). Only CD45RO-negative cells positively selected for CCR7 counted as naive CD8 cells, so terminally differentiated effector memory CD45RA+ cells were excluded. Donors, without exception, were Caucasian adults residing in Nashville, Tennessee. Replicate PCRs run on sorted subsets employed approximately 0.2 ug DNA, about 27,000 T cell genomes. Sequencing was performed with immunoSEQ multiplex PCR; in TCRdb, only in-frame clones are kept and a portion is missing. The table includes around 2,000,000 clones, about 95% detected once.

Input material: naive CD8+ T cells sorted from blood. This chain joins TRBV13 and TRBJ2-1; 11 positions match TRBD1. The TCR was taken from a young man in good health. The DNA for the CDR3 is TGTGCCAGCAGCTTGTCGGGGACAGGGGGCTACAATGAGCAGTTCTTC. Its translation: CASSLSGTGGYNEQFF.